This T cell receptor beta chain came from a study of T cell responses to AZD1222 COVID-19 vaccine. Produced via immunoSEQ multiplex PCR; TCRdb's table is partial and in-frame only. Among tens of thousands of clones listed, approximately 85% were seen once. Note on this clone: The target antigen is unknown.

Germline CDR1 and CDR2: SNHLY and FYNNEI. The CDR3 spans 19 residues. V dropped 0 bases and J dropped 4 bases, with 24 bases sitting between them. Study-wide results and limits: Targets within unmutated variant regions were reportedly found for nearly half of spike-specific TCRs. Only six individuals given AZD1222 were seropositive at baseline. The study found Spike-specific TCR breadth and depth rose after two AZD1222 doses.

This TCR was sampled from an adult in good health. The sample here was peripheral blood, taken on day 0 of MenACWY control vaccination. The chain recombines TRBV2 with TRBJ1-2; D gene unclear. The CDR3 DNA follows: TGTGCCAGCAGTGAAGCGCTCCTTAGGGAGACGGCTTCAGTCTATGGCTACACCTTC. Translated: CASSEALLRETASVYGYTF.